These 31 T cell receptor beta chains were sequenced from one sample in a study of cytomegalovirus exposure and HLA in healthy donors. Generated by immunoSEQ multiplex PCR, the TCRdb table keeps only in-frame clones and is missing some. The sample contains 95,000 to 120,000 clones, approximately 95% of which appear only once. The sample comprised PBMCs. The receptors shown here come from a woman aged 18-30 years in good health and CMV-seronegative.

This chain uses TRBV6-1 with TRBJ2-7; no definite D call. V lost 5 bases and J 12 bases, leaving 20 bases between the germline ends. The CDR3 runs 13 residues. Germline lookup yields CDR1 MNHNS and CDR2 SASEGT. CDR3 sequence: CASSKNGQFGTYF. For the CDR3, the DNA is TGTGCCAGCAGTAAAAATGGGCAATTCGGCACGTACTTC.

Comment on this clone: Other DNA sequences in this specimen translate into the identical CDR3. The genes are TRBV5-1 and TRBJ2-3, with D tentatively TRBD2 (6 bases). V was shortened by 0 bases and J by 0 bases, with 8 bases between the two germline ends. Germline CDR1 and CDR2: SGHRS and YFSETQ. This CDR3 comprises 15 residues. Here the CDR3 reads CASSLAGGSTDTQYF. In DNA form, the CDR3 reads TGCGCCAGCAGCTTGGCCGGAGGGAGCACAGATACGCAGTATTTT.

This chain joins TRBV7-2 and TRBJ1-1; no definite D call. The length of the CDR3 is 14 residues. Germline CDR1 SGHTA, CDR2 FQGNSA. Trimming took off 1 base at V and 8 bases at J, with 14 bases between the two ends. CDR3 in amino acids: CASSLGGFSREAFF. CDR3 DNA sequence: TGTGCCAGCAGCTTAGGCGGTTTCAGTCGGGAAGCTTTCTTT.

V gene TRBV10-3 combines with J gene TRBJ2-1; the match to TRBD1 covers 8 bases. Germline V gene lookup returns CDR1 ENHRY and CDR2 SYGVKD. The CDR3 spans 15 residues. The V gene end was trimmed by 7 bases and the J gene end by 9 bases; junction bases not matched to a gene: 14. The CDR3 loop is CAINRHGQGDGEQFF. The CDR3 bases are TGTGCCATCAACCGCCACGGACAGGGTGATGGTGAGCAGTTCTTC.

This chain uses TRBV14 with TRBJ2-3; the match to TRBD2 covers 14 bases. Germline CDR1 SGHDN, CDR2 FVKESK. Trimming cost V 3 bases and J 6 bases; bases outside gene matches: 14. The CDR3 is made up of 19 amino acids. CDR3 in amino acids: CASSHIAYGLAGGPDTQYF. The CDR3 region has the DNA TGTGCCAGCAGCCATATTGCGTACGGACTAGCGGGGGGCCCCGATACGCAGTATTTT.

CDR3 sequence: CASRTSRDRADMNTEAFF. CDR3 nucleotide sequence: TGTGCCAGCAGGACCTCCCGGGACAGAGCTGATATGAACACTGAAGCTTTCTTT. The V gene is TRBV2, the J gene TRBJ1-1; 7 positions match TRBD1. The ends lost 6 bases at V and 0 bases at J; junction bases unmatched: 16. This CDR3 is 18 amino acids long. Looked up from germline, CDR1 is SNHLY and CDR2 is FYNNEI.

The rearrangement links TRBV2 to TRBJ1-4; the D is unclear. The CDR3 has 16 residues. With 3 bases removed from V and 1 base from J, the gap between germline ends came to 12 bases. Germline CDR1 reads SNHLY; CDR2 reads FYNNEI. CDR3 loop: CASSERGILTNEKLFF. The CDR3 bases are TGTGCCAGCAGTGAGAGAGGTATCCTAACTAATGAAAAACTGTTTTTT.

This chain joins TRBV6-6 and TRBJ1-2, with a possible D match to TRBD1 (5 bases). The V gene lost 2 bases and the J gene lost 5 bases, with 9 bases spanning the gap. The CDR3 has 13 amino acids. From germline, CDR1 is MNHNY and CDR2 SVGAGI (reference sequence). The CDR3 is CASSYRGEYGYTF. CDR3 coding DNA: TGTGCCAGCAGTTACCGGGGGGAGTATGGCTACACCTTC.

Here the CDR3 DNA reads TGCGCCAGCAGCCAAGGGTACGTAGCAAATGAGCAGTTCTTC. Translation gives CASSQGYVANEQFF. This sequence joins TRBV4-3 and TRBJ2-1; D not certain. Per germline, CDR1 LGHNA and CDR2 YSLEER. V was cut by 1 base and J by 7 bases, with 11 bases left in between. CDR3 length equals 14 residues.

CDR3 protein: CASSYPTGGNTIYF. In nucleotides, the CDR3 is TGTGCCAGCAGCTACCCTACCGGTGGAAACACCATATATTTT. The chain combines TRBV5-8 with TRBJ1-3; D is uncertain. Germline CDR1 and CDR2: SGHTS and YDEGEE. CDR3 length: 14 amino acids. The V gene lost 3 bases and the J gene lost 3 bases, with 10 bases spanning the gap.

This sequence joins TRBV9 and TRBJ1-2, with no clear D. The V gene's germline CDR1 is SGDLS and CDR2 YYNGEE. The V end was cut by 4 bases, the J end by 6 bases, with 19 bases between. The CDR3 is 15 residues long. DNA for the CDR3: TGTGCCAGCAGCCCGTATCTGGGGAGTTGGGATGGCTACACCTTC. Translation gives CASSPYLGSWDGYTF.

This clone was seen only once. The chain employs TRBV2 and TRBJ2-1, with TRBD2 as a possible D gene (5 bases). Germline values: CDR1 SNHLY, CDR2 FYNNEI. V lost 10 bases to trimming and J lost 6 bases, with 16 bases between them. The CDR3 length is 13 residues. The CDR3 region has the DNA TGTGCCATCCCGGGCGGACTGGGCAATGAGCAGTTCTTC. It is translated as CAIPGGLGNEQFF.

CDR3 in amino acids: CASGGDRNYEQYF. CDR3 coding DNA: TGTGCCAGCGGGGGGGACAGGAACTACGAGCAGTACTTC. The chain has TRBV9 and TRBJ2-7; TRBD1 is a possible D gene (8 bases). V was pared by 7 bases and J by 3 bases, with 14 bases between. The CDR3 is 13 residues long. CDR1 and CDR2 from the germline V gene are SGDLS and YYNGEE.

This chain uses TRBV4-1 with TRBJ1-1, with D possibly being TRBD1 (5 bases). Trimming took 1 base from V and 5 from J, leaving 14 bases between them. This CDR3 has 15 amino acids. In germline, CDR1 is MGHRA, CDR2 YSYEKL. The CDR3 reads CASSQVSPGETEAFF. The CDR3 nucleotides read TGCGCCAGCAGCCAAGTTAGCCCGGGGGAGACTGAAGCTTTCTTT.

The chain employs TRBV7-9 and TRBJ1-6; 8 positions match TRBD1. V shed 5 bases, J shed 1 base, and the junction held 7 bases outside the gene matches. The CDR3 loop spans 17 amino acids. Germline CDR1 reads SEHNR; CDR2 reads FQNEAQ (reference sequence). The CDR3 region has the DNA TGTGCCAGCAGCCCTACGACAGGGGAATCCTATAATTCACCCCTCCACTTT. It encodes CASSPTTGESYNSPLHF.

The genes are TRBV7-9 and TRBJ2-7; 9 bases are a match to TRBD1. The junction had 2 bases not matched to a gene; V was cut back by 5 bases and J by 6 bases. The CDR3 extends over 12 amino acids. Germline loops: CDR1 SEHNR, CDR2 FQNEAQ (reference sequence). In DNA, the CDR3 is TGTGCCAGCAGCCGACAGGGGGGCGAGCAGTACTTC. It is translated as CASSRQGGEQYF. Full variable domain (missing parts from reference TRBV7-9 and TRBJ2-7): DTGVSQNPRHKITKRGQNVTFRCDPISEHNRLYWYRQTLGQGPEFLTYFQNEAQLEKSRLLSDRFSAERPKGSFSTLEIQRTEQGDSAMYLCASSRQGGEQYFGPGTRLTVT.

The genes are TRBV28 and TRBJ1-2; the D is unclear. Germline V CDR1 and CDR2: MDHEN, SYDVKM. V gave up 5 bases and J gave up 0 bases, with 16 bases separating them. The CDR3 consists of 16 residues. This CDR3 reads CASSERPGGANYGYTF. The CDR3 coding sequence is TGTGCCAGCAGTGAAAGACCAGGAGGCGCTAACTATGGCTACACCTTC.

The chain combines TRBV4-1 with TRBJ1-1, with D possibly being TRBD1 (5 bases). This CDR3 is 16 amino acids long. V was cut by 0 bases and J by 1 base, with 12 bases left in between. The V gene's germline CDR1 is MGHRA and CDR2 YSYEKL. CDR3 sequence reads: CASSQEQGRRNTEAFF. In DNA form, the CDR3 reads TGCGCCAGCAGCCAAGAGCAGGGCAGAAGGAACACTGAAGCTTTCTTT.

This chain uses TRBV20-1 with TRBJ2-1, with 10 bases identical to TRBD2. The CDR3 consists of 11 residues. Trimming removed 3 bases from V and 10 bases from J; junction bases left unmatched: 0. Germline CDR1 and CDR2: DFQATT and SNEGSKA (reference sequence). DNA for the CDR3: TGCAGTGCTAGGACTAGCGGGGAGCAGTTCTTC. Protein: CSARTSGEQFF.

The count of this clone is one. This chain connects TRBV2 to TRBJ2-5, with D possibly being TRBD1 (6 bases). This CDR3 spans 14 amino acids. Germline values: CDR1 SNHLY, CDR2 FYNNEI. Trimming removed 4 bases from V and 1 base from J, with 10 bases in between. Here the CDR3 DNA reads TGTGCCAGCAGTGGGCAGGGGTCCCAAGAGACCCAGTACTTC. This encodes CASSGQGSQETQYF. The whole variable domain, remainder taken from reference TRBV2 and TRBJ2-5, is EPEVTQTPSHQVTQMGQEVILRCVPISNHLYFYWYRQILGQKVEFLVSFYNNEISEKSEIFDDQFSVERPDGSNFTLKIRSTKLEDSAMYFCASSGQGSQETQYFGPGTRLLVL.

The chain is built from TRBV5-6 and TRBJ2-1, with D possibly being TRBD2 (6 bases). Trimming cost V 1 base and J 5 bases, with 16 bases left between them. The CDR3 contains 16 residues. Germline CDR1 and CDR2: SGHDT and YYEEEE. CDR3 loop: CASSLREVFDDNEQFF. The CDR3 DNA sequence: TGTGCCAGCAGCTTGAGGGAGGTTTTCGACGACAATGAGCAGTTCTTC.

The rearrangement joins TRBV18 to TRBJ2-3; D is uncertain. The germline V gene has CDR1 KGHSH and CDR2 LQKENI. There are 13 residues in the CDR3. Deletions cut 1 base from V and 2 bases from J, with 4 bases between. The CDR3 protein is CASSPLNTDTQYF. The CDR3 DNA is TGTGCCAGCTCACCACTTAACACAGATACGCAGTATTTT.

The chain couples TRBV7-9 to TRBJ1-1, with TRBD1 matching over 9 bases. Germline-derived CDR1 and CDR2 are SEHNR and FQNEAQ (reference sequence). This CDR3 comprises 16 residues. V was pared by 6 bases and J by 0 bases, with 8 bases of the junction left unmatched. CDR3 sequence reads: CASRSQGATMNTEAFF. The CDR3 DNA is TGTGCCAGCAGGTCACAGGGGGCCACAATGAACACTGAAGCTTTCTTT.

The V call is TRBV7-2, the J call TRBJ2-3, with 8 bases that match TRBD2. The germline gives CDR1 SGHTA, CDR2 FQGNSA. The V gene end was trimmed by 5 bases and the J gene end by 1 base; junction bases not matched to a gene: 8. The CDR3 has 16 amino acids. The CDR3 DNA is TGTGCCAGCAGCCCCCCAGGAGCGGGGGGCACAGATACGCAGTATTTT. This gives the protein CASSPPGAGGTDTQYF.

The chain combines TRBV27 with TRBJ2-5; 7 bases are a match to TRBD1. This CDR3 spans 15 amino acids. The V gene's germline CDR1 is MNHEY and CDR2 SMNVEV (reference sequence). J was trimmed by 5 bases and V by 5 bases; bases with no gene match: 11. This CDR3 reads CASSPTGFSEETQYF. Written as DNA, the CDR3 is TGTGCCAGCAGTCCGACAGGGTTCAGTGAGGAGACCCAGTACTTC.

The chain has TRBV6-4 and TRBJ2-7; 14 nucleotides line up with TRBD2. The germline V gene encodes CDR1 MRHNA and CDR2 SNTAGT. Losses at the gene ends were 8 bases for V and 2 bases for J; bases not matched to a gene: 8. The CDR3 covers 16 residues. The CDR3 is CASVGTSGGLTYEQYF. CDR3 DNA: TGTGCCAGCGTCGGGACTAGCGGGGGCCTAACCTACGAGCAGTACTTC.

This chain links TRBV28 with TRBJ2-7, with no clear D. The CDR3 length is 12 residues. The V gene's germline CDR1 is MDHEN and CDR2 SYDVKM. The ends were cut back, 5 bases at V and 1 base at J, with 6 bases in the middle. The CDR3 protein is CASSVSSYEQYF. In DNA form, the CDR3 reads TGTGCCAGCAGTGTGTCATCCTACGAGCAGTACTTC. Together with reference TRBV28 and TRBJ2-7, the CDR3 gives the full variable domain: DVKVTQSSRYLVKRTGEKVFLECVQDMDHENMFWYRQDPGLGLRLIYFSYDVKMKEKGDIPEGYSVSREKKERFSLILESASTNQTSMYLCASSVSSYEQYFGPGTRLTVT.

The V and J genes are TRBV28 and TRBJ2-7; 12 bases line up with TRBD1. Germline V gene data show CDR1 as MDHEN and CDR2 as SYDVKM. Losses at the gene ends were 5 bases for V and 1 base for J; bases not matched to a gene: 9. The CDR3 sequence is 17 residues long. In nucleotides, the CDR3 is TGTGCCAGCAGTCGGGACAGGGGGCTTTTGGGGTCCTACGAGCAGTACTTC. It yields the protein CASSRDRGLLGSYEQYF.

This clone was observed once. The chain couples TRBV2 to TRBJ1-2; the D gene is possibly TRBD1 (5 bases). This CDR3 is built from 18 residues. Trimming shortened V by 4 bases and J by 4 bases, and 25 bases separated the two germline ends. Germline CDR1 reads SNHLY; CDR2 reads FYNNEI. The CDR3 is CASSGPTRTSGLGYGYTF. CDR3 nucleotide sequence: TGTGCCAGCAGTGGGCCAACCCGGACATCAGGGCTTGGCTATGGCTACACCTTC.

The chain is built from TRBV7-2 and TRBJ2-1, with 7 bases aligning to TRBD2. CDR1 is SGHTA, CDR2 FQGNSA, per germline. CDR3 size: 17 residues. V lost 4 bases and J lost 0; bases outside the gene matches: 9. This chain's CDR3 is CASSSLRGRYSYNEQFF. CDR3 DNA: TGTGCCAGCAGCTCGCTGCGGGGGAGATACTCCTACAATGAGCAGTTCTTC.

The V gene is TRBV5-4, the J gene TRBJ2-1; D might be TRBD1 (8 bases). The V gene's germline CDR1 is SGHNT and CDR2 YYREEE (reference sequence). Trimming took off 4 bases at V and 12 bases at J, with 20 bases between the two ends. The CDR3 covers 14 residues. CDR3 coding DNA: TGTGCCAGCAGCCGGGCCGGACAGGGAGGGAGGCAGTTCTTC. This encodes CASSRAGQGGRQFF.